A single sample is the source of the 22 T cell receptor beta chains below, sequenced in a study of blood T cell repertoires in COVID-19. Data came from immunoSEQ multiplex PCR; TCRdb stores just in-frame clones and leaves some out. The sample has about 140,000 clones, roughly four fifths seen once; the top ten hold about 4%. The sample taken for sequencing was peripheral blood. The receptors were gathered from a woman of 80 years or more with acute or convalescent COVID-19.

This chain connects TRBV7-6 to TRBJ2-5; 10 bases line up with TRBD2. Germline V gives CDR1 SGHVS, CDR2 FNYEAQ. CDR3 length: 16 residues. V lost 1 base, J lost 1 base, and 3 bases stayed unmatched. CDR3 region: CASSLGVAGGQETQYF. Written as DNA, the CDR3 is TGTGCCAGCAGCTTAGGGGTAGCGGGGGGCCAAGAGACCCAGTACTTC.

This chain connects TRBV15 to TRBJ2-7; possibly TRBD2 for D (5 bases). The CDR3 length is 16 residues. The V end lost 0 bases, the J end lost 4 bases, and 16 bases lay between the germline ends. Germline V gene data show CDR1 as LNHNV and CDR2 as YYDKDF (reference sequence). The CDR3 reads CATSRDGSRRGYEQYF. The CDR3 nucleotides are TGTGCCACCAGCAGAGATGGGAGTAGGAGAGGGTACGAGCAGTACTTC.

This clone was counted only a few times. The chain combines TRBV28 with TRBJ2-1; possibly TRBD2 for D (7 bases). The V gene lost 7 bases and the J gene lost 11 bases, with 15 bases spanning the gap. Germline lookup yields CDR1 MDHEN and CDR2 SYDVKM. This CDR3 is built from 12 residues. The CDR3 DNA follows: TGTGCCAGCACCTCCAGCGGGGACAAGCAGTTCTTC. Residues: CASTSSGDKQFF.

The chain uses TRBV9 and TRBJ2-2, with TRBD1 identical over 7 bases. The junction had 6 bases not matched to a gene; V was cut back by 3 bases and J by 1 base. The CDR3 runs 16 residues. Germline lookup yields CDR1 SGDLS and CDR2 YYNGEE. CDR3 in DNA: TGTGCCAGCAGCGAAAACAGGGGCGGGAACACCGGGGAGCTGTTTTTT. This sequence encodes CASSENRGGNTGELFF. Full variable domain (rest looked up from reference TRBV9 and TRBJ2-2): DSGVTQTPKHLITATGQRVTLRCSPRSGDLSVYWYQQSLDQGLQFLIQYYNGEERAKGNILERFSAQQFPDLHSELNLSSLELGDSALYFCASSENRGGNTGELFFGEGSRLTVL.

The CDR3 loop reads CASSLSGYTGELFF. The CDR3, as DNA: TGTGCCAGCAGCTTATCAGGGTACACCGGGGAGCTGTTTTTT. The chain employs TRBV11-3 and TRBJ2-2; possible D gene TRBD1, 5 bases. Germline CDR1 SGHNT, CDR2 YENEEA. Trimming removed 2 bases from V and 3 bases from J, with 7 bases in between. The CDR3 length is 14 residues.

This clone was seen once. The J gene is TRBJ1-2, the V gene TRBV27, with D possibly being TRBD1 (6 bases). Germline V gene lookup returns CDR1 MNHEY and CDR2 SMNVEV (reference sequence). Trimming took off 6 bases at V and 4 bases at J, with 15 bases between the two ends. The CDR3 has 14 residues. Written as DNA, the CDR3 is TGTGCCAGCAGCCCTAAAGACAGGTCCTATGGCTACACCTTC. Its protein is CASSPKDRSYGYTF.

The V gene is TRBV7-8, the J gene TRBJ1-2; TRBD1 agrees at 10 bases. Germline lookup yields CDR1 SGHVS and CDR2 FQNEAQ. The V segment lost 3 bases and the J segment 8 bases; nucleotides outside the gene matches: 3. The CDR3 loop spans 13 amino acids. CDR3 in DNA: TGTGCCAGCAGCTTGGGGACAGGGGTAGGCTACACCTTC. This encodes CASSLGTGVGYTF.

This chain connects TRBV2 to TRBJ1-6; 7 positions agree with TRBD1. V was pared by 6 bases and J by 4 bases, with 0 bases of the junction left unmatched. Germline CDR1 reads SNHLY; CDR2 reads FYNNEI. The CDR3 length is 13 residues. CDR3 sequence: CASRGQYNSPLHF. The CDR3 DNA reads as TGTGCCAGCAGGGGACAGTATAATTCACCCCTCCACTTT.

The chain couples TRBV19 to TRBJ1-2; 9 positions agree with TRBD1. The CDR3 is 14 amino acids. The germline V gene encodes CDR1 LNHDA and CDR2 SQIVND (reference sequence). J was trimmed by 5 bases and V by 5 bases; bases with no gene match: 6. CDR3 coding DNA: TGTGCCAGTAGTCCCGGGACAGGGATATATGGCTACACCTTC. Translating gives CASSPGTGIYGYTF.

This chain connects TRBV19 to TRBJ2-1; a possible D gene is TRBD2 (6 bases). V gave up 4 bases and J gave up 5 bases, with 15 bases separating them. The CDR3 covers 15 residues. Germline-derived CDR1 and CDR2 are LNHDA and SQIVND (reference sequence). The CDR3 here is CASSTLWTINNEQFF. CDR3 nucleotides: TGTGCCAGTAGTACTTTGTGGACTATCAACAATGAGCAGTTCTTC.

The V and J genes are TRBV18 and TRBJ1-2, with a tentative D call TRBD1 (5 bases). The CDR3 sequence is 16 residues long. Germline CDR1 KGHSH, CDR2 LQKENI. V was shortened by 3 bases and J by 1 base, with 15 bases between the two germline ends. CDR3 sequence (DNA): TGTGCCAGCTCACCGGCCATGGGGCCCCATAACTATGGCTACACCTTC. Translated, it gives CASSPAMGPHNYGYTF.

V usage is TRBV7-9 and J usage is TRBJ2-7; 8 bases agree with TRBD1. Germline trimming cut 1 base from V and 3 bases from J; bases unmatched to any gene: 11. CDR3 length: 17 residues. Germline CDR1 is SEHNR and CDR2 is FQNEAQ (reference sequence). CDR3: CASSLDLQGAFLYEQYF. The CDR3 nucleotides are TGTGCCAGCAGCTTAGACCTCCAGGGGGCCTTCCTCTACGAGCAGTACTTC.

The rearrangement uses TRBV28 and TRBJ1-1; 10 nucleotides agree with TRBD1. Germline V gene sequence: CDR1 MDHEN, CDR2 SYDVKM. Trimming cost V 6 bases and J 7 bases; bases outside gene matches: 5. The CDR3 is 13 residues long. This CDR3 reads CASRTGGPFEAFF. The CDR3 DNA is TGTGCCAGCAGGACAGGGGGCCCATTTGAAGCTTTCTTT.

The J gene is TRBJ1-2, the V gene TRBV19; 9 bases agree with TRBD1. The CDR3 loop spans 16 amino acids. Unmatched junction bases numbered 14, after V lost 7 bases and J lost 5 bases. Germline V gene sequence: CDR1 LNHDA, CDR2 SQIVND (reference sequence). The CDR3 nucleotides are TGTGCCAGTATCGCCTCTCGTACCGGGACAGGGTATGGCTACACCTTC. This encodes CASIASRTGTGYGYTF.

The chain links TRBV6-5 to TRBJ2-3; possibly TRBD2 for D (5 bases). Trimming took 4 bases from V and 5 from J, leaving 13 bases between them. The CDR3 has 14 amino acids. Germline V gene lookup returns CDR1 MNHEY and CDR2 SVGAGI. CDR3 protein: CASSFPGSRDTQYF. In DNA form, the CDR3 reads TGTGCCAGCAGTTTCCCGGGATCACGAGATACGCAGTATTTT.

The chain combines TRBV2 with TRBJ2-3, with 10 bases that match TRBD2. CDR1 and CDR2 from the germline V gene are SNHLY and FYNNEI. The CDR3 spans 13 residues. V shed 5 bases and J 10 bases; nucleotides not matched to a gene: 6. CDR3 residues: CASSPASGSAQYF. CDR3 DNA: TGTGCCAGCAGTCCCGCTAGCGGGAGTGCGCAGTATTTT.

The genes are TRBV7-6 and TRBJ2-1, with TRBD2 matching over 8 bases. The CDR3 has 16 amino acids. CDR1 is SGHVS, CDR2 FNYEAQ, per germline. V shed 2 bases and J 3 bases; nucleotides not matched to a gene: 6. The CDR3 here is CASSLSGRGVYNEQFF. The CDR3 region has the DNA TGTGCCAGCAGCTTATCGGGGCGGGGGGTCTACAATGAGCAGTTCTTC.

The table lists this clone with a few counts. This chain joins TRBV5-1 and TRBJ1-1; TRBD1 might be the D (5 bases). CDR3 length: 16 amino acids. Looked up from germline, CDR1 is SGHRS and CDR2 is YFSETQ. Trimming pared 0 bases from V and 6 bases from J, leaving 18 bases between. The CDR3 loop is CASSLVGGGPSAEAFF. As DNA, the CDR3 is TGCGCCAGCAGCTTGGTCGGGGGGGGACCTAGCGCTGAAGCTTTCTTT.

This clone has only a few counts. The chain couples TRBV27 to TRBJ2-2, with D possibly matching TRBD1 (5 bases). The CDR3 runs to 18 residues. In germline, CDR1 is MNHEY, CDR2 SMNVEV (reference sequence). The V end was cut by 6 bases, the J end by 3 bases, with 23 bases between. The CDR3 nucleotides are TGTGCCAGCAGCCAACTCCTAAGTAGGGGAAGGGACACCGGGGAGCTGTTTTTT. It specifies CASSQLLSRGRDTGELFF.

The CDR3: CATSDSPTGRVAEAFF. The CDR3 region has the DNA TGTGCCACCAGTGATTCACCGACAGGTCGGGTGGCTGAAGCTTTCTTT. V usage is TRBV24-1 and J usage is TRBJ1-1; a weak D match, TRBD1 (6 bases). CDR3 length: 16 residues. Germline values: CDR1 KGHDR, CDR2 SFDVKD. Trimming removed 2 bases at V and 6 bases at J, with 18 bases between.

The CDR3 nucleotides read TGTGCCAGTAGCAACCTAGGAAGAACCTACGAGCAGTACTTC. This encodes CASSNLGRTYEQYF. The chain carries TRBV19 and TRBJ2-7, with D uncertain. Trimming took 6 bases from V and 2 from J, leaving 14 bases between them. CDR1 and CDR2 from the germline V gene are LNHDA and SQIVND (reference sequence). The length of the CDR3 is 14 residues.

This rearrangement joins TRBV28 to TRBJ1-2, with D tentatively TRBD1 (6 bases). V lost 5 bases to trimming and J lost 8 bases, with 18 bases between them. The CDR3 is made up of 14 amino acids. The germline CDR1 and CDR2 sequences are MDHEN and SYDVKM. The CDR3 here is CASSEPWGLWGYTF. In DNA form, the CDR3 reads TGTGCCAGCAGTGAACCCTGGGGGCTCTGGGGCTACACCTTC.